This T cell receptor (beta chain) stems from a study of neurological immune-mediated disorders (dated by TCRdb to the late 2010s). At the level of the whole study: Among the roughly 34 multiple sclerosis patients, relapsing-remitting MS accounted for 31 and secondary progressive MS accounted for 3. Peripheral blood TCR-beta repertoires from patients with HTLV-I-associated myelopathy (HAM/TSP), patients with multiple sclerosis, and healthy controls were compared in the study using UMI-based sequencing. The approximately 98 TCR-beta libraries included longitudinal samples, technical triplicates and paired sorted CD4+ and CD8+ T-cell subsets alongside PBMC samples. The cohort comprised roughly 70 subjects: about 15 HAM/TSP patients, 35 or so multiple sclerosis patients and around 20 healthy controls. On the study overall, not on this receptor specifically: Expanded clones from different subjects shared no identical CDR3 amino acid sequences, which suggests that TCR-beta repertoires were private in all groups. TCR clonal expansion was greatest in HAM/TSP patients and smallest in MS patients, who ranked below even healthy controls. The MS cluster showed no association with clinical or MRI features, and the authors stated that larger cohorts are needed. In a phylogenetic analysis, the repertoires of 18 out of 34 MS patients fell into a single cluster of related CDR3 sequences, pointing to a possible signature at the repertoire level.

cDNA was synthesized by template-switch 5'RACE using a primer carrying a 10-nucleotide random unique molecular identifier by which each TCR transcript was tagged. Every sequencing run yielded over 180 million TCR-beta sequences covering 15-18 subjects. The RNeasy kit was used to extract total RNA. Using the KAPA Real-time Library Amplification kit, TCR-beta VDJ regions were amplified with primers for the TCR constant region and the 5'RACE anchor. Sample indexes and Illumina adaptors were added in a first PCR, and a second PCR then increased library yield. After purification with Ampure beads, the TCR product of roughly 650 bp was size-selected on a 2% E-gel SizeSelection system. Before pooling, libraries had their quality checked on a Bioanalyzer, their concentration measured with Qubit, and their quantity determined with the Kapa Library Quantification kit. Paired-end 2 x 150 bp sequencing of the libraries was performed on an Illumina HiSeq 2500. To increase sequence diversity, roughly 24-31% phiX was spiked into each library pool. Per the source publication's procedure: Quality-filtered reads were processed with the UMI-based MiGEC pipeline, which removed over 75% of raw TCR sequences during error correction. IMGT germline references were used for aligning VDJ genes, and each clonotype was defined as a unique CDR3 amino acid sequence together with its V-J genes. Clonal expansion, Shannon diversity, and CDR3 relatedness (CalcPairwiseDistances, ClusterSamples) were evaluated with VDJtools, and phylogenetic trees were built with CLCbio workbench. A clone was classed as expanded if it had 8 or more unique UMIs, a cutoff based on coefficient-of-variation modelling across technical triplicates. TCRdb's own reprocessing of the public reads used fastp at Q25 and MiXCR and kept productive beta chains. When rows share a CDR3 protein, they turn into one entry using the most common DNA and genes. The V and J calls come from TCRdb's annotation, not from the publication. In all, the sample holds approximately 100,000 distinct CDR3 sequences, and 3.5% of those were seen once. Around 3.2% of the sample goes to the ten largest clones.

Unsorted PBMC libraries were generated from 2 million PBMCs stored in RNAlater at -80 °C until RNA extraction. The multiple sclerosis patients were enrolled in a US clinical protocol that used magnetic resonance imaging to evaluate disease progression. Peripheral blood was subjected to Ficoll-Hypaque density gradient centrifugation to isolate PBMCs, which were then cryopreserved in liquid nitrogen. The trim is 5 bases for V and 4 bases for J, with a gap of 26 bases between the germline ends. The CDR3 sequence holds 18 residues, the cysteine and phenylalanine included. Only the CDR3 region is kept as DNA, spanning 54 bases read in frame from base 1. For CDR1 and CDR2, the germline V gene (reference sequence) lists LNHNV and YYDKDF. This clonotype has a count of ten or more. Its cognate antigen has yet to be identified. Per-nucleotide qualities are absent, and no much larger clonotype sits a single base away.

The receptor's source is a woman aged 45-65 years with multiple sclerosis. Sequencing was carried out using PBMCs. Recombination joined TRBV15 with TRBJ1-2, with TRBD1 as a weak D call on 6 bases. The CDR3 region has the sequence CATSRGAQGSGWFYGYTF. In nucleotides, the sequence is TGTGCCACCAGCCGGGGGGCACAAGGTTCAGGATGGTTCTATGGCTACACCTTC.